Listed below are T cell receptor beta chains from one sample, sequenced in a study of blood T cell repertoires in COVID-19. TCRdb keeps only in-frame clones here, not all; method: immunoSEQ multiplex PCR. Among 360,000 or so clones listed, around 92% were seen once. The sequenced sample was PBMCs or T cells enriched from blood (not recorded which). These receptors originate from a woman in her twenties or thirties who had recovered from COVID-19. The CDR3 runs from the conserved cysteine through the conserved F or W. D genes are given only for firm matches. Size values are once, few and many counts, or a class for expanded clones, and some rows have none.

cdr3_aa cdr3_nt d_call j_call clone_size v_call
CASSFGGSNTGELFF TGCGCCAGCAGCTTCGGGGGTTCAAACACCGGGGAGCTGTTTTTT - TRBJ2-2 - TRBV5-1
CASTPGVAEQYF TGTGCCAGCACCCCAGGGGTAGCCGAGCAGTACTTC - TRBJ2-7 - TRBV7-2
CASSTNRGRPYEQYF TGTGCCAGCAGTACAAACAGGGGGCGCCCCTACGAGCAGTACTTC TRBD1 TRBJ2-7 - TRBV27
CASSLGQGVYEQYF TGCGCCAGCAGCTTGGGACAGGGAGTCTACGAGCAGTACTTC TRBD1 TRBJ2-7 - TRBV5-1
CASSLREMNTEAFF TGTGCCAGCAGCTTAAGGGAGATGAACACTGAAGCTTTCTTT - TRBJ1-1 - TRBV7-6
CASSPPGQVNTGELFF TGTGCCAGCAGCCCACCGGGACAGGTTAACACCGGGGAGCTGTTTTTT TRBD1 TRBJ2-2 - TRBV5-4
CASSLNVGGGQFF TGTGCCAGCAGCTTAAATGTGGGAGGGGGGCAGTTCTTC - TRBJ2-1 once TRBV7-3
CASSPLAGGPTDTQYF TGTGCCAGCAGCCCATTAGCGGGAGGGCCGACAGATACGCAGTATTTT TRBD2 TRBJ2-3 - TRBV9
CASKDRGRGELFF TGTGCCAGTAAGGACAGGGGGCGCGGGGAGCTGTTTTTT TRBD1 TRBJ2-2 few TRBV2
CASSVASGSTGELFF TGTGCCAGCAGCGTAGCTAGCGGGAGCACCGGGGAGCTGTTTTTT TRBD2 TRBJ2-2 - TRBV9
CASSPTGGGTEAFF TGTGCCAGCAGCCCAACAGGGGGTGGCACTGAAGCTTTCTTT TRBD1 TRBJ1-1 - TRBV7-2
CASSVEEGGSYEAFF TGTGCCAGCAGCGTAGAAGAAGGCGGGAGTTACGAAGCTTTCTTT - TRBJ1-1 - TRBV9
CASSDRVDGYTF TGTGCCAGCAGCGACAGGGTGGACGGCTACACCTTC - TRBJ1-2 - TRBV9
CASRTNGGGAWQPQHF TGTGCCAGTAGGACCAATGGGGGGGGTGCTTGGCAGCCCCAGCATTTT - TRBJ1-5 - TRBV19
CASSLGGASAEQFF TGTGCCAGCAGCTTAGGCGGGGCCTCTGCGGAGCAGTTCTTC - TRBJ2-1 - TRBV7-2
CAWSVGGLNYGYTF TGTGCCTGGAGTGTTGGAGGACTTAACTATGGCTACACCTTC - TRBJ1-2 - TRBV30
CASTGQGYGYTF TGTGCCAGCACTGGACAAGGGTATGGCTACACCTTC - TRBJ1-2 once TRBV6-5
CASSADRRGVNSPLHF TGTGCCAGCAGCGCTGACAGGCGGGGGGTAAATTCACCCCTCCACTTT - TRBJ1-6 - TRBV7-8
CASSTYTGELFF TGTGCCAGCAGCACTTACACCGGGGAGCTGTTTTTT - TRBJ2-2 once TRBV14